The clone carrying this T cell receptor beta chain came up once. The data stem from a study of blood T cell repertoires in COVID-19. Study in general: Acute-phase and convalescent COVID-19 samples originated in the United States, Italy and Spain. In each case, the material was cDNA or gDNA derived from T cells, B-cell-depleted T cells, or PBMCs.

In germline, CDR1 is SGHTA, CDR2 FQGNSA. The CDR3 is made up of 15 amino acids. Trimming cost V 1 base and J 6 bases, with 13 bases left between them. The authors' processing: It was from reference gene primer amplification that nucleated cell counts were estimated. Data came from immunoSEQ multiplex PCR; TCRdb stores just in-frame clones and leaves some out. The V and J calls and the clone size are those of that table, but D and trimming were determined from the DNA. The profile covers about 150,000 clones, with 78% appearing a single time and roughly 1.7% taken by the ten largest. This sequence joins TRBV7-2 and TRBJ2-1; D is perhaps TRBD1 (5 bases). Sample: peripheral blood. The sequence derives from a man older than 75 with acute or convalescent COVID-19. DNA for the CDR3: TGTGCCAGCAGCTTAGACCAGGGCCGGGTCAATGAGCAGTTCTTC. This codes for CASSLDQGRVNEQFF.